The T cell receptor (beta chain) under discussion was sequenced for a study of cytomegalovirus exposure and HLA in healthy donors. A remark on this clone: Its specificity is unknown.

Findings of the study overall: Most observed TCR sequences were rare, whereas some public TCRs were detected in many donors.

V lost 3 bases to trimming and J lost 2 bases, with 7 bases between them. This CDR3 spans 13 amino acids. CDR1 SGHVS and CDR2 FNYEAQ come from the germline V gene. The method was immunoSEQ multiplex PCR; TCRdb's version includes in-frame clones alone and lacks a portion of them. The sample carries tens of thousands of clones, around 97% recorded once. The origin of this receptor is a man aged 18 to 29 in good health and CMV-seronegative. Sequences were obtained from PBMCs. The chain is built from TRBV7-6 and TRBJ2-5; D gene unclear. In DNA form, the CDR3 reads TGTGCCAGCAGCTTTGAACGGCAAGAGACCCAGTACTTC. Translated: CASSFERQETQYF.